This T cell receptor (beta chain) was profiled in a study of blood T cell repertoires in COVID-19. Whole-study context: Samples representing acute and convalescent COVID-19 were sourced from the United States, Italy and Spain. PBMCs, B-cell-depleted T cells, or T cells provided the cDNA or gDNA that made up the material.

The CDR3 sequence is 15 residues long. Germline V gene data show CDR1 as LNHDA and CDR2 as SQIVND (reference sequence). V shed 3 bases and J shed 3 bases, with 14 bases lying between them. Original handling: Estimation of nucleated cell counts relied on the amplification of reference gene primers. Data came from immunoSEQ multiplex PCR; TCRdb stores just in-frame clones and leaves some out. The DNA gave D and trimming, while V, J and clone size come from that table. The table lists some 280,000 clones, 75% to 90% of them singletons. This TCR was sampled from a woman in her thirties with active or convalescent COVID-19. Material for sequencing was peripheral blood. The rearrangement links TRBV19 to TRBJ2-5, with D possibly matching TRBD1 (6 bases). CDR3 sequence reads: CASSIPNRAEETQYF. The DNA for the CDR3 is TGTGCCAGTAGTATCCCCAACAGGGCGGAAGAGACCCAGTACTTC. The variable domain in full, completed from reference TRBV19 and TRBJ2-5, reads DGGITQSPKYLFRKEGQNVTLSCEQNLNHDAMYWYRQDPGQGLRLIYYSQIVNDFQKGDIAEGYSVSREKKESFPLTVTSAQKNPTAFYLCASSIPNRAEETQYFGPGTRLLVL.